This TCR beta chain emerged from a study of shared clonotypes between healthy human individuals. The CDR3 has 11 residues. V was pared by 0 bases and J by 8 bases, with 5 bases between. Germline CDR1 is DFQATT and CDR2 is SNEGSKA (reference sequence). Terminally differentiated effector memory CD45RA+ cells were excluded from the naive CD8 cells, which were CD45RO-negative and positively selected for CCR7. Data came from immunoSEQ multiplex PCR; TCRdb stores just in-frame clones and leaves some out. The table lists some 2.1 million clones, roughly 94% of them singletons, with roughly 1% in the top ten.

The rearrangement links TRBV20-1 to TRBJ2-1; D is uncertain. This sequence originates from a man between 18 and 29 years old in good health. Sequences were obtained from naive CD8+ T cells sorted from blood. As DNA, the CDR3 is TGCAGTGCTAGAGATCTATATGAGCAGTTCTTC. Translation: CSARDLYEQFF.